These T cell receptor beta chains were read from a single sample in a study of regulatory T cells in long-lasting Graves disease. TCRdb called the multiplex PCR reads again in MiXCR, with one record for every CDR3 protein. The table records 240,000 or so distinct CDR3 sequences, 20% of them present only once. Specimen: peripheral blood mononuclear cells (PBMCs), collected at new diagnosis, from a patient treated with antithyroid drugs. The receptor source for this set is a female donor with Graves disease. The CDR3 runs from the conserved cysteine through the conserved F or W. A D gene is named only where the DNA matches it firmly. Not all rows give a size; the values are once, few, many and, for expanded clones, a class.

d_gene,abundance,v_gene,j_gene,CDR3aa,CDR3nt
.,many,TRBV7-3,TRBJ1-1,CASSHGIGTEAFF,TGTGCCAGCAGTCATGGGATAGGCACTGAAGCTTTCTTT
TRBD1,.,TRBV28,TRBJ2-5,CASSPWTGEETQYF,TGTGCCAGCAGTCCCTGGACAGGGGAGGAGACCCAGTACTTC
TRBD1,many,TRBV11-2,TRBJ2-1,CASSLVPRTGRQFF,TGTGCCAGCAGCTTAGTACCCCGGACAGGACGGCAGTTCTTC
.,.,TRBV7-2,TRBJ1-5,CASSLVGGSNQPQHF,TGTGCCAGCAGCTTAGTTGGTGGCAGCAATCAGCCCCAGCATTTT
TRBD2,many,TRBV20-1,TRBJ2-7,CSAGKGLAGDEQYF,TGCAGTGCTGGGAAGGGACTAGCGGGGGACGAGCAGTACTTC
.,many,TRBV6-1,TRBJ2-7,CASSDDANGYYEQYF,TGTGCCAGCAGTGATGACGCCAACGGATACTACGAGCAGTACTTC
.,many,TRBV6-5,TRBJ2-2,CASSYGQGRGGELFF,TGTGCCAGCAGTTACGGGCAGGGGAGAGGCGGGGAGCTGTTTTTT
.,.,TRBV5-4,TRBJ1-2,CASSSPHGGDRYGYTF,TGTGCCAGCAGCTCACCTCATGGGGGCGACCGCTATGGCTACACCTTC
.,many,TRBV27,TRBJ2-1,CASSLQGPYNEQFF,TGTGCCAGCAGTTTACAGGGGCCCTACAATGAGCAGTTCTTC
TRBD2,.,TRBV27,TRBJ2-1,CASNPWFAGEGDEQFF,TGTGCCAGCAACCCGTGGTTTGCGGGGGAGGGCGATGAGCAGTTCTTC
.,many,TRBV18,TRBJ2-3,CASSPFEPRSTDTQYF,TGTGCCAGCTCACCATTTGAGCCCAGATCCACAGATACGCAGTATTTT
TRBD2,many,TRBV7-8,TRBJ2-1,CASSGLAGREQFF,TGTGCCAGCAGCGGGTTAGCGGGACGGGAGCAGTTCTTC
.,.,TRBV11-3,TRBJ2-2,CASSERQANTGELFF,TGTGCCAGCAGCGAACGACAGGCGAACACCGGGGAACTGTTTTTT
.,many,TRBV29-1,TRBJ2-5,CSAADGQETQYF,TGCAGCGCCGCGGACGGCCAAGAGACCCAGTACTTC
TRBD2,.,TRBV29-1,TRBJ2-1,CSVVALAGRRSYNEQFF,TGCAGCGTTGTAGCCCTAGCGGGCCGCCGCTCCTACAATGAGCAGTTCTTC
TRBD1,many,TRBV6-2/TRBV6-3,TRBJ2-2,CASGTGPTGELFF,TGTGCCAGCGGGACAGGGCCCACCGGGGAGCTGTTTTTT
TRBD2,many,TRBV12-3/TRBV12-4,TRBJ2-3,CASRKTAALAGGTDTQYF,TGTGCCAGCAGAAAGACAGCCGCCCTAGCGGGAGGGACAGATACGCAGTATTTT
.,many,TRBV12-5,TRBJ2-2,CASGFPNTGELFF,TGTGCTAGTGGTTTCCCGAACACCGGGGAGCTGTTTTTT
TRBD2,many,TRBV6-2/TRBV6-3,TRBJ2-5,CASSPQRGQETQYF,TGTGCCAGCAGTCCACAGCGGGGGCAAGAGACCCAGTACTTC
.,.,TRBV29-1,TRBJ1-5,CSVGDRQPQHF,TGCAGCGTTGGGGACCGGCAGCCCCAGCATTTT
.,few,TRBV29-1,TRBJ1-1,CSVDLGRGWTEAFF,TGCAGCGTTGATCTCGGCAGGGGCTGGACTGAAGCTTTCTTT
.,.,TRBV28,TRBJ2-7,CASTPGAVQSSYEQYF,TGTGCCAGCACTCCAGGCGCCGTCCAATCATCCTACGAGCAGTACTTC
TRBD2,many,TRBV20-1,TRBJ2-5,CSASSAGGAQETQYF,TGCAGTGCTAGCTCGGCGGGGGGGGCCCAAGAGACCCAGTACTTC
TRBD2,few,TRBV19,TRBJ2-1,CASSQSGSRYNEQLF,TGTGCCAGTAGTCAGAGCGGGAGCCGATACAATGAGCAGCTCTTC
TRBD2,.,TRBV20-1,TRBJ2-3,CSARSGLAGRSDTQYF,TGCAGTGCTCGATCCGGACTAGCGGGGCGATCAGATACGCAGTATTTT
TRBD2,many,TRBV5-5,TRBJ2-3,CASSGSGILADTQYF,TGTGCCAGCAGCGGTAGCGGGATCCTCGCAGATACGCAGTATTTT
.,few,TRBV27,TRBJ2-7,CASSPRTVPSYEQYF,TGTGCCAGCAGTCCAAGGACAGTTCCCTCCTACGAGCAGTACTTC
.,many,TRBV11-2,TRBJ2-3,CASSSDWRDTQYF,TGTGCCAGCAGCTCTGACTGGCGGGATACGCAGTATTTT
TRBD1,many,TRBV27,TRBJ1-5,CASSPGRSTGGRQPQHF,TGTGCCAGCAGCCCCGGGCGGAGCACAGGGGGGAGGCAGCCCCAGCATTTT
.,.,TRBV10-3,TRBJ1-5,CAIGSRLAGVGDTQHF,TGCGCCATCGGTAGTCGACTAGCGGGGGTCGGAGATACGCAGCATTTT
TRBD2,many,TRBV6-1,TRBJ2-7,CASRKLAGSSYEQYF,TGTGCCAGCAGGAAACTAGCGGGGAGCTCCTACGAGCAGTACTTC